This paragraph reports one TCR beta chain. Its specificity is unknown. It was around 100 million PBMCs that unsorted samples used for genomic DNA. Method: immunoSEQ multiplex PCR; TCRdb's copy keeps in-frame clones and lacks some. The sample lists around 500,000 clones, more than 65% occurring once. This sample was included in a study of shared clonotypes between healthy human individuals. The study, taken as a whole, reports: Since donors were few, the genetic and exposure-history diversity represented was limited. Read depth was anticipated to influence clonotype sharing among donors.

The CDR3 is made up of 12 amino acids. The germline V and J ends were trimmed by 3 bases and 7 bases, with 7 bases remaining between them. Per the germline V gene, CDR1 is SGHTA and CDR2 is FQGNSA. The chain uses TRBV7-2 and TRBJ1-5; no reliable D call. Sequencing was performed on PBMCs. The source of this sequence is a woman aged 40 to 50 in good health. Some clones in this sample may be carry-over from other donors' samples. CDR3 sequence reads: CASSLGRQPQHF. CDR3 DNA: TGTGCCAGCAGCTTGGGTAGGCAGCCCCAGCATTTT.